This TCR beta chain came from a study of blood T cell repertoires in COVID-19. Generated by immunoSEQ multiplex PCR, the TCRdb table keeps only in-frame clones and is missing some. The sample yields about 250,000 clones, roughly 88% seen once. The J segment lost 6 bases and the V segment lost 5 bases, leaving 10 bases of the junction unmatched. Germline-derived CDR1 and CDR2 are MNHEY and SMNVEV (reference sequence). This CDR3 is built from 16 residues. The sample comprised PBMCs or T cells enriched from blood (not recorded which). The receptor was isolated from a woman in her 30s who had recovered from COVID-19. The chain recombines TRBV27 with TRBJ2-1; the match to TRBD1 covers 10 bases. CDR3 in amino acids: CASSLIPGQGTNEQFF. CDR3 in DNA: TGTGCCAGCAGTCTAATTCCGGGACAGGGGACCAATGAGCAGTTCTTC.